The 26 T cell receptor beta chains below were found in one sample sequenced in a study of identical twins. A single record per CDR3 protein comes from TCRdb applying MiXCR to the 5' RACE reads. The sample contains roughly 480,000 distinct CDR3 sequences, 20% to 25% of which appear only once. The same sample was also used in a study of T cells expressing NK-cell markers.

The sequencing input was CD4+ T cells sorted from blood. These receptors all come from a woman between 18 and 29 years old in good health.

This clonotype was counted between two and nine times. CDR3 residues: CASSARLAGGNEQFF. CDR3 nucleotide sequence: TGCGCCAGCAGCGCCCGACTAGCGGGAGGGAATGAGCAGTTCTTC. V gene TRBV5-1 combines with J gene TRBJ2-1; TRBD2 matches at 14 bases. Trimming at V came to 4 bases and at J to 7 bases, leaving 4 bases not matched to a gene. Germline CDR1 reads SGHRS; CDR2 reads YFSETQ. The CDR3 sequence is 15 residues long. Filled out from reference TRBV5-1 and TRBJ2-1, the complete variable domain reads KAGVTQTPRYLIKTRGQQVTLSCSPISGHRSVSWYQQTPGQGLQFLFEYFSETQRNKGNFPGRFSGRQFSNSRSEMNVSTLELGDSALYLCASSARLAGGNEQFFGPGTRLTVL.

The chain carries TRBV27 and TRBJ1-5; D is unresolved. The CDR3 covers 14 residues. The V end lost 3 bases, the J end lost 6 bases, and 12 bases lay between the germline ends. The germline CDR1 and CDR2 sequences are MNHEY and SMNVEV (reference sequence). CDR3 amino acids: CASSFQLSGQPQHF. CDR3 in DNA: TGTGCCAGCAGTTTTCAACTTAGTGGTCAGCCCCAGCATTTT.

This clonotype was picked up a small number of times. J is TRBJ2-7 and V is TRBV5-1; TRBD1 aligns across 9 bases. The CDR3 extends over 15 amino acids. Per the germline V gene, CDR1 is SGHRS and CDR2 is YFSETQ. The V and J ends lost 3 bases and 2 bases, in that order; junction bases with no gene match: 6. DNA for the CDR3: TGCGCCAGCAGCTGGGACAGGGCTATCACCTACGAGCAGTACTTC. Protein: CASSWDRAITYEQYF.

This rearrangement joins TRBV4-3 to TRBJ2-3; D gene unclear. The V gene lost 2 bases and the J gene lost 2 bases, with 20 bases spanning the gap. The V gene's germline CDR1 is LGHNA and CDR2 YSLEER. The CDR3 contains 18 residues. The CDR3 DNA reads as TGCGCCAGCAGCCAAACGGGCCCTACCGGTTCCGACACAGATACGCAGTATTTT. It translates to CASSQTGPTGSDTDTQYF.

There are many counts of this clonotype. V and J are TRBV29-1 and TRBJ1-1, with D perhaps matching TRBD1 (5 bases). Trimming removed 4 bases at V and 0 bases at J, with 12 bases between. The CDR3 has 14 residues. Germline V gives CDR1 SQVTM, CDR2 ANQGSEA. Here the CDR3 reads CSVVPGALNTEAFF. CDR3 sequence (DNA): TGCAGCGTTGTGCCTGGGGCCCTGAACACTGAAGCTTTCTTT.

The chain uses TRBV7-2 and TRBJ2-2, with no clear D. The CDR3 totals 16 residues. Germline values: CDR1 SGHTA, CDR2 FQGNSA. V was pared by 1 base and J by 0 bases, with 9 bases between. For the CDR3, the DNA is TGTGCCAGCAGCTTAGAGGCAGCACCGAACACCGGGGAGCTGTTTTTT. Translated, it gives CASSLEAAPNTGELFF.

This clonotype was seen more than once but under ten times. The CDR3 reads CASSFTSGSEQYF. The CDR3 coding sequence is TGTGCCAGCAGCTTTACTAGCGGGAGCGAGCAGTACTTC. The genes are TRBV7-2 and TRBJ2-7; 11 bases are a match to TRBD2. The V gene end was trimmed by 3 bases and the J gene end by 6 bases; junction bases not matched to a gene: 1. Germline-derived CDR1 and CDR2 are SGHTA and FQGNSA. CDR3 length: 13 amino acids.

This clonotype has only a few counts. CDR3 bases: TGCGCCAGCAGCTCGGAAGGGTACTCTGGGGCCAACGTCCTGACTTTC. Translating gives CASSSEGYSGANVLTF. The chain is built from TRBV5-1 and TRBJ2-6; D gene uncertain. Germline CDR1 and CDR2: SGHRS and YFSETQ. V shed 3 bases and J shed 0 bases, with 10 bases lying between them. The CDR3 length is 16 residues.

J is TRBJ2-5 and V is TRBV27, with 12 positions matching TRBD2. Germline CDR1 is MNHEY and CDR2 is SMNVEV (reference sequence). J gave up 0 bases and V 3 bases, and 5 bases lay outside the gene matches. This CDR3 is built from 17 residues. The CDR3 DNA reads TGTGCCAGCAGTTTCCTCGGACTAGCGGGGAACCAAGAGACCCAGTACTTC. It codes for CASSFLGLAGNQETQYF.

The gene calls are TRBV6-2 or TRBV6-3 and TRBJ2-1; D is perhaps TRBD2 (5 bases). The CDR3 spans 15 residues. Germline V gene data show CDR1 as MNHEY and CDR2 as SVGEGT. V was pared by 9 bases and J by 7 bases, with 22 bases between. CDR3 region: CASHVGLLIGNEQFF. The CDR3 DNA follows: TGTGCCAGTCACGTTGGACTCCTAATAGGGAATGAGCAGTTCTTC.

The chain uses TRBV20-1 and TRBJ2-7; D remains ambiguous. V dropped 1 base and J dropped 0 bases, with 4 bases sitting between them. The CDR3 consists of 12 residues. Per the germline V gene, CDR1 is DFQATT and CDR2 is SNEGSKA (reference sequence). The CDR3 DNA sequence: TGCAGTGCTAGAGGTTCCTCCTACGAGCAGTACTTC. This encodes CSARGSSYEQYF.

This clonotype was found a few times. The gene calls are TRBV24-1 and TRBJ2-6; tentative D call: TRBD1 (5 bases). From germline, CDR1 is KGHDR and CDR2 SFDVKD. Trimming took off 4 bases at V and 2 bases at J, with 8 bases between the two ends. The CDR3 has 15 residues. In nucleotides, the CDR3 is TGTGCCACCAGTGAGTCAGGGACTGGGGCCAACGTCCTGACTTTC. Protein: CATSESGTGANVLTF.

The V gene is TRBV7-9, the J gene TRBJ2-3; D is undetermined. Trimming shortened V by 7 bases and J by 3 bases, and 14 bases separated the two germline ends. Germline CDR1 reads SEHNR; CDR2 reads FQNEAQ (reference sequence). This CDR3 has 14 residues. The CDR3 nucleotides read TGTGCCAGCACCTTTTCCGGCAGTACAGATACGCAGTATTTT. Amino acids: CASTFSGSTDTQYF.

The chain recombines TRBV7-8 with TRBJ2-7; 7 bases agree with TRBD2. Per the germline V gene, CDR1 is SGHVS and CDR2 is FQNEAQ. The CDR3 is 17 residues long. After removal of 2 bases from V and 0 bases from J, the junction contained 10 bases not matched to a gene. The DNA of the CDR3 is TGTGCCAGCAGCTTATTGGCTAAGCGGGGCCTCTCCTACGAGCAGTACTTC. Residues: CASSLLAKRGLSYEQYF.

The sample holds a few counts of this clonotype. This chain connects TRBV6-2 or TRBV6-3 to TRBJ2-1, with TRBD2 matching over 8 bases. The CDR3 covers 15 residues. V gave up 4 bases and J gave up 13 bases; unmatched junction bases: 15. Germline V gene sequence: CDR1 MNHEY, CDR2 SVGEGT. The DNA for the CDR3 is TGTGCCAGCAGTTCCTACGGTGGGCTAGCGGGCCTTCAGTTCTTC. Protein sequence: CASSSYGGLAGLQFF.

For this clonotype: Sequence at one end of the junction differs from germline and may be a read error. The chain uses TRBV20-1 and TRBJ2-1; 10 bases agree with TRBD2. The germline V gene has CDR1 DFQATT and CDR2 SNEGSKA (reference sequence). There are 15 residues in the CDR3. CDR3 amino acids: CSANPTSGYNNEHFF. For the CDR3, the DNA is TGCAGTGCCAACCCGACTAGCGGGTACAACAATGAGCACTTCTTC.

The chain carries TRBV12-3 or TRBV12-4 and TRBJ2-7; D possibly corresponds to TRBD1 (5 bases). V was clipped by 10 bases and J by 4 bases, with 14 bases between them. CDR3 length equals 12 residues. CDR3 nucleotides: TGTGCCACCGGTACAGGACGTTACGAGCAGTACTTC. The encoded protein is CATGTGRYEQYF.

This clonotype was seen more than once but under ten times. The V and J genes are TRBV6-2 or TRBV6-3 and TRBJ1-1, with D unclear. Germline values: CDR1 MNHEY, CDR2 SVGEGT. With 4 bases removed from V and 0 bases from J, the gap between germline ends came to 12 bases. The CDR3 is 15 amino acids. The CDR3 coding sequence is TGTGCCAGCAGTTCCAGAGCGGCCATGAACACTGAAGCTTTCTTT. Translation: CASSSRAAMNTEAFF.

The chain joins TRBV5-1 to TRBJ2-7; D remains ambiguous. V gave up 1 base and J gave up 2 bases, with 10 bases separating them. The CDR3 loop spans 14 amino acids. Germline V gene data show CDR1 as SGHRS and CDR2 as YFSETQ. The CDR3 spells CASSLRSQAYEQYF. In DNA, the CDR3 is TGCGCCAGCAGCTTGCGCTCCCAGGCCTACGAGCAGTACTTC.

CDR3 coding DNA: TGTGCCAGCAGCTTAGGGTCGGGTGCCCCCAATCAGCCCCAGCATTTT. This sequence encodes CASSLGSGAPNQPQHF. J is TRBJ1-5 and V is TRBV7-9; no firm D call. The V gene lost 1 base and the J gene lost 3 bases, with 13 bases spanning the gap. The CDR3 consists of 16 residues. Germline-derived CDR1 and CDR2 are SEHNR and FQNEAQ (reference sequence).

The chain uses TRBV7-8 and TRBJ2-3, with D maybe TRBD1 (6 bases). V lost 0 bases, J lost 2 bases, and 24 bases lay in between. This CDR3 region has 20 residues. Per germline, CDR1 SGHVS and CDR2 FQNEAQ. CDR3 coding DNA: TGTGCCAGCAGCTTAGCCCCCGTTCCTCCCGGGACACCCCCCACAGATACGCAGTATTTT. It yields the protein CASSLAPVPPGTPPTDTQYF.

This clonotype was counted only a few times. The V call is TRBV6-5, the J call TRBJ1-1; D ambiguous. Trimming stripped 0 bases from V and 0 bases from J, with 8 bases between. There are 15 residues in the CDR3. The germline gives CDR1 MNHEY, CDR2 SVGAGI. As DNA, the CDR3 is TGTGCCAGCAGTTACTCCGGAGCCATGAACACTGAAGCTTTCTTT. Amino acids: CASSYSGAMNTEAFF.

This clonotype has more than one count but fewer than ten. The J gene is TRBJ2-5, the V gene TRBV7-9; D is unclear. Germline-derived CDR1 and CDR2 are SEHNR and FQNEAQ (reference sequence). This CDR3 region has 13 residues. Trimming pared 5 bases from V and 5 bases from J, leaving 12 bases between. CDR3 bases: TGTGCCAGCAGCGCACTTGGTTTGGAGACCCAGTACTTC. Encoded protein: CASSALGLETQYF.

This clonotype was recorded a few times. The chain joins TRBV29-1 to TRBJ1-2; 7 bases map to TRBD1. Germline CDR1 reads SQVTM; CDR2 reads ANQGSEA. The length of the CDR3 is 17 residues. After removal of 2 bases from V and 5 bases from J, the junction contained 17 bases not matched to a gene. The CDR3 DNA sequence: TGCAGCGTTGAAAGGGCGACAGGGCTCCCGTCTGAGTATGGCTACACCTTC. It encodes CSVERATGLPSEYGYTF. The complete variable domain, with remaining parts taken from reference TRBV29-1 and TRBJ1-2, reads SAVISQKPSRDICQRGTSLTIQCQVDSQVTMMFWYRQQPGQSLTLIATANQGSEATYESGFVIDKFPISRPNLTFSTLTVSNMSPEDSSIYLCSVERATGLPSEYGYTFGSGTRLTVV.

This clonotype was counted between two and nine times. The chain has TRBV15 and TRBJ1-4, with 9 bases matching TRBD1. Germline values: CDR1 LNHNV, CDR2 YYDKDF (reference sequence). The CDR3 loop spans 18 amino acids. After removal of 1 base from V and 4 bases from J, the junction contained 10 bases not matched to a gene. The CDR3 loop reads CATSRGLQGARINEKLFF. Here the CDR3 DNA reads TGTGCCACCAGCAGAGGTTTACAGGGGGCGCGAATTAATGAAAAACTGTTTTTT.

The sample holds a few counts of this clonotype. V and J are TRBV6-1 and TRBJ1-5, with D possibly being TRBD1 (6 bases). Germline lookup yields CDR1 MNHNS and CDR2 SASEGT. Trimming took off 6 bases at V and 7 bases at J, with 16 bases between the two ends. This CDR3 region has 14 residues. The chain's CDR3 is CASSLQGNGQPQHF. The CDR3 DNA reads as TGTGCCAGCAGCCTCCAGGGGAACGGCCAGCCCCAGCATTTT.